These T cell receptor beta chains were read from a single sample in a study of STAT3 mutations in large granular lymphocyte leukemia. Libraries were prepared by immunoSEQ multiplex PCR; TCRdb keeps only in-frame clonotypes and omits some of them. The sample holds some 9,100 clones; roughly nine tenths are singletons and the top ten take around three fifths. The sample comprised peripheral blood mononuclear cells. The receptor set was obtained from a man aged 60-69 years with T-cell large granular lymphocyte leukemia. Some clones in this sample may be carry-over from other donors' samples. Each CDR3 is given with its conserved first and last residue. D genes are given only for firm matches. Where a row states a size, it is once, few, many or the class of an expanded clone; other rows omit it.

CDR3 DNA: TGTGCCAGCAGTTTAGGCTACCTCAAGAAGAACACTGAAGCTTTCTTT
CDR3 protein: CASSLGYLKKNTEAFF
V gene: TRBV27
J gene: TRBJ1-1
D gene: -
clone size: -

CDR3 DNA: TGTGCCATCAAGGGTAGCGGAAGCTCCTACGAGCAGTACTTC
CDR3 protein: CAIKGSGSSYEQYF
V gene: TRBV10-3
J gene: TRBJ2-7
D gene: -
clone size: -

CDR3 DNA: TGTGCCAGCAGCCTTGGACTAGCGGGATACTACGAGCAGTACTTC
CDR3 protein: CASSLGLAGYYEQYF
V gene: TRBV7-2
J gene: TRBJ2-7
D gene: TRBD2
clone size: few

CDR3 DNA: TGTGCCAGCAGCTTAGTTGCCCCTGGGGCTGGCGACGAGCAGTACTTC
CDR3 protein: CASSLVAPGAGDEQYF
V gene: TRBV11-2
J gene: TRBJ2-7
D gene: -
clone size: -

CDR3 DNA: TGTGCCAGCAGTATCCAGGGCAGCGCGAAACTTGGGCAGTACTTC
CDR3 protein: CASSIQGSAKLGQYF
V gene: TRBV27
J gene: TRBJ2-7
D gene: -
clone size: -

CDR3 DNA: TGTGCCAGCAGTCTCTCCGGGACTTACGCTGGCTCCTACGAGCAGTACTTC
CDR3 protein: CASSLSGTYAGSYEQYF
V gene: TRBV27
J gene: TRBJ2-7
D gene: -
clone size: -

CDR3 DNA: TGTGCCAGCAGCCCACGCGGGAGGGCCGTAGTCGATGAGCAGTTCTTC
CDR3 protein: CASSPRGRAVVDEQFF
V gene: TRBV4-2
J gene: TRBJ2-1
D gene: TRBD2
clone size: -

CDR3 DNA: -
CDR3 protein: CASSEVGGGSEYF
V gene: TRBV6-1
J gene: TRBJ2-7
D gene: -
clone size: -

CDR3 DNA: TGTGCCAGCAGTCCCTGGCGGGTAGGCGCCGGGGAGCTGTTTTTT
CDR3 protein: CASSPWRVGAGELFF
V gene: TRBV27
J gene: TRBJ2-2
D gene: -
clone size: -

CDR3 DNA: TGTGCCAGCAGCCCAGAAGGCCTCCAAGAGACCCAGTACTTC
CDR3 protein: CASSPEGLQETQYF
V gene: TRBV7-9
J gene: TRBJ2-5
D gene: -
clone size: -

CDR3 DNA: TGTGCCAGCAGCTTAAACAGGCCCGGGGAGCTGTTTTTT
CDR3 protein: CASSLNRPGELFF
V gene: TRBV11-2
J gene: TRBJ2-2
D gene: -
clone size: -

CDR3 DNA: TGTGCCAGCAGTCCCCTCTCACTGTTTCTTAGCAATCAGCCCCAGCATTTT
CDR3 protein: CASSPLSLFLSNQPQHF
V gene: TRBV28
J gene: TRBJ1-5
D gene: -
clone size: -

CDR3 DNA: TGTGCCAGCAGTAACAGGGTTTCCTACGAGCAGTACTTC
CDR3 protein: CASSNRVSYEQYF
V gene: TRBV5-4
J gene: TRBJ2-7
D gene: -
clone size: -

CDR3 DNA: TGCGCCAGCAGCTTGCTAGTCCAAGAGACCCAGTACTTC
CDR3 protein: CASSLLVQETQYF
V gene: TRBV5-1
J gene: TRBJ2-5
D gene: -
clone size: -

CDR3 DNA: TGCGCCAGCAGCTTGGGGGGAGACTGGAGGGATGAGCAGTTCTTC
CDR3 protein: CASSLGGDWRDEQFF
V gene: TRBV5-1
J gene: TRBJ2-1
D gene: -
clone size: -

CDR3 DNA: TGTGCCAGCAGACACTTACAGGTCAATGAGCAGTTCTTC
CDR3 protein: CASRHLQVNEQFF
V gene: TRBV6-5
J gene: TRBJ2-1
D gene: -
clone size: -

CDR3 DNA: TGTGCCAGCAGCTTGGGGGGAGAGATCTCTGGAAACACCATATATTTT
CDR3 protein: CASSLGGEISGNTIYF
V gene: TRBV5-4
J gene: TRBJ1-3
D gene: -
clone size: once

CDR3 DNA: TGTGCCAGCAGCTCGACAGGTACCTACGAGCAGTACTTC
CDR3 protein: CASSSTGTYEQYF
V gene: TRBV5-6
J gene: TRBJ2-7
D gene: -
clone size: -

CDR3 DNA: TGTGCCAGCTCACCACGTCGCGTGAACTCCTACGAGCAGTACTTC
CDR3 protein: CASSPRRVNSYEQYF
V gene: TRBV18
J gene: TRBJ2-7
D gene: -
clone size: few

CDR3 DNA: TGCGCCAGCAGCATAGGACAGGGGGGCGAGCAGTACTTC
CDR3 protein: CASSIGQGGEQYF
V gene: TRBV5-1
J gene: TRBJ2-7
D gene: TRBD1
clone size: few

CDR3 DNA: TGTGCCTGGAGGGGTCCTTGGTCCGAGCAGTACTTC
CDR3 protein: CAWRGPWSEQYF
V gene: TRBV30
J gene: TRBJ2-7
D gene: -
clone size: -

CDR3 DNA: TGCGCCAGCAGCTTGGGGTCTTTGGGAGGGCCCCCTCAAGAGACCCAGTACTTC
CDR3 protein: CASSLGSLGGPPQETQYF
V gene: TRBV5-1
J gene: TRBJ2-5
D gene: TRBD2
clone size: once

CDR3 DNA: TGTGCCAGCAGCCCCGGGAACTATGGCTACACCTTC
CDR3 protein: CASSPGNYGYTF
V gene: TRBV9
J gene: TRBJ1-2
D gene: -
clone size: -

CDR3 DNA: TGTGCCAGCTCGGAGGGCTTGAACACTGAAGCTTTCTTT
CDR3 protein: CASSEGLNTEAFF
V gene: TRBV18
J gene: TRBJ1-1
D gene: -
clone size: -

CDR3 DNA: TGTGCCAGCAGCTTACTCGCGACAGGACTTAACACCGGGGAGCTGTTTTTT
CDR3 protein: CASSLLATGLNTGELFF
V gene: TRBV7-9
J gene: TRBJ2-2
D gene: -
clone size: -

CDR3 DNA: TGTGCCAGCAGCTTAGAGGGGGGTGGTGGCTACACCTTC
CDR3 protein: CASSLEGGGGYTF
V gene: TRBV7-8
J gene: TRBJ1-2
D gene: -
clone size: -

CDR3 DNA: TGTGCCAGCAGCGCGATCCACAGGGACGAGCAGTACTTC
CDR3 protein: CASSAIHRDEQYF
V gene: TRBV28
J gene: TRBJ2-7
D gene: -
clone size: -

CDR3 DNA: TGTGCCAGCAGCTTGGAAGGGGGACAGCCCCAGCATTTT
CDR3 protein: CASSLEGGQPQHF
V gene: TRBV5-4
J gene: TRBJ1-5
D gene: -
clone size: -

CDR3 DNA: TGTGCCAGCAGCACCGGACAGGTGGGGAACACTGAAGCTTTCTTT
CDR3 protein: CASSTGQVGNTEAFF
V gene: TRBV7-2
J gene: TRBJ1-1
D gene: TRBD1
clone size: -

CDR3 DNA: TGTGCCAGCAGCTTAGGGGGTAGCGGGACAAAGACCCAGTACTTC
CDR3 protein: CASSLGGSGTKTQYF
V gene: TRBV7-2
J gene: TRBJ2-5
D gene: TRBD2
clone size: once

CDR3 DNA: TGCGCCAGCAGCTTTAGCGGGAGGGGTGCAGATACGCAGTATTTT
CDR3 protein: CASSFSGRGADTQYF
V gene: TRBV5-1
J gene: TRBJ2-3
D gene: TRBD2
clone size: -

CDR3 DNA: TGTGCCAGCAGTTTTGAGGATCCTTCCTACAATGAGCAGTTCTTC
CDR3 protein: CASSFEDPSYNEQFF
V gene: TRBV27
J gene: TRBJ2-1
D gene: -
clone size: -

CDR3 DNA: TGTGCCACTAGACGGGACAGCAATCAGCCCCAGCATTTT
CDR3 protein: CATRRDSNQPQHF
V gene: TRBV2
J gene: TRBJ1-5
D gene: -
clone size: -

CDR3 DNA: TGTGCCAGCAGTTTCGGCGGGACCTACAATGAGCAGTTCTTC
CDR3 protein: CASSFGGTYNEQFF
V gene: TRBV6-6
J gene: TRBJ2-1
D gene: -
clone size: -

CDR3 DNA: TGCGCCAGCAGCTTACTCGGGACGGATGAAAAACTGTTTTTT
CDR3 protein: CASSLLGTDEKLFF
V gene: TRBV5-1
J gene: TRBJ1-4
D gene: -
clone size: -

CDR3 DNA: TGTGCCAGCAGCCCCCCGGGTAGCGAGCAGTTCTTC
CDR3 protein: CASSPPGSEQFF
V gene: TRBV6-5
J gene: TRBJ2-1
D gene: -
clone size: -

CDR3 DNA: TGTGCCAGCAGTTCGCTGGGAGTCGGGAGCGTATTCGTCCAGTACTTC
CDR3 protein: CASSSLGVGSVFVQYF
V gene: TRBV6-5
J gene: TRBJ2-7
D gene: -
clone size: -